This passage covers 26 T cell receptor beta chains from one sample sequenced in a study of cytomegalovirus exposure and HLA in healthy donors. The PCR contained 60 Vbeta and 13 Jbeta primers. The protocol was immunoSEQ multiplex PCR, while the TCRdb copy is restricted to in-frame clones and leaves out a portion. The top ten hold 3.1% of the sample, which has about 140,000 clones, about four fifths seen once. Material: PBMCs. The receptors derive from a female donor in good health and CMV-seronegative.

V usage is TRBV10-3 and J usage is TRBJ1-2; D possibly corresponds to TRBD1 (6 bases). Trimming stripped 10 bases from V and 2 bases from J, with 20 bases between. The germline gives CDR1 ENHRY, CDR2 SYGVKD. This CDR3 contains 15 residues. This CDR3 reads CATAFTSDRNYGYTF. The CDR3 DNA reads as TGTGCCACCGCTTTTACGTCCGACAGGAACTATGGCTACACCTTC.

V gene TRBV5-1 combines with J gene TRBJ2-7, with D unclear. V lost 4 bases, J lost 4 bases, and 9 bases lay in between. The CDR3 sequence is 12 residues long. Germline loops: CDR1 SGHRS, CDR2 YFSETQ. CDR3 nucleotides: TGCGCCAGCAGCGTGGACCTATACGAGCAGTACTTC. Amino acids: CASSVDLYEQYF.

This chain links TRBV7-6 with TRBJ1-6, with a tentative D call TRBD1 (6 bases). The CDR3 loop spans 15 amino acids. Per germline, CDR1 SGHVS and CDR2 FNYEAQ. With 6 bases removed from V and 7 bases from J, the gap between germline ends came to 16 bases. The DNA of the CDR3 is TGTGCCAGCAGACTTGACAGGAGGATGAATTCACCCCTCCACTTT. As protein: CASRLDRRMNSPLHF.

The chain links TRBV7-6 to TRBJ1-1, with a weak D call TRBD1 (6 bases). The germline CDR1 and CDR2 sequences are SGHVS and FNYEAQ. V gave up 0 bases and J gave up 10 bases, with 18 bases separating them. This CDR3 spans 15 amino acids. The CDR3: CASSLAQGRGSGAFF. Here the CDR3 DNA reads TGTGCCAGCAGCTTAGCGCAGGGGAGGGGATCGGGAGCTTTCTTT.

The V call is TRBV4-1, the J call TRBJ2-1; 7 bases agree with TRBD2. This CDR3 has 18 amino acids. CDR1 and CDR2 (germline): MGHRA, YSYEKL. The ends lost 5 bases at V and 0 bases at J; junction bases unmatched: 13. DNA for the CDR3: TGCGCCAGCAGCGGAGAGGTCAGTGGCGGGAGCTCCTACAATGAGCAGTTCTTC. Translation: CASSGEVSGGSSYNEQFF.

The chain is built from TRBV5-6 and TRBJ1-1; 8 bases fit TRBD1. V was clipped by 3 bases and J by 2 bases; unmatched bases: 6. CDR3 length: 15 amino acids. Germline V gene lookup returns CDR1 SGHDT and CDR2 YYEEEE. Here the CDR3 DNA reads TGTGCCAGCAGCTCAACAGACAGGGGAAACACTGAAGCTTTCTTT. This codes for CASSSTDRGNTEAFF.

This chain links TRBV19 with TRBJ2-1; D unclear. This CDR3 spans 12 amino acids. The V and J ends lost 3 bases and 7 bases respectively, with 7 bases between them. In germline, CDR1 is LNHDA, CDR2 SQIVND (reference sequence). The CDR3 DNA sequence: TGTGCCAGTAGTATTGTCGGGAATGAGCAGTTCTTC. Its translation: CASSIVGNEQFF.

CDR3 protein: CASIPGQGPEQYF. CDR3 bases: TGTGCCAGCATCCCGGGACAGGGTCCCGAGCAGTACTTC. The rearrangement links TRBV7-9 to TRBJ2-7; 9 bases are shared with TRBD1. CDR3 length: 13 residues. Germline assignment: CDR1 SEHNR and CDR2 FQNEAQ (reference sequence). With V trimmed by 7 bases and J by 6 bases, 7 bases remained unmatched.

The CDR3 is CSVEEGGLTQYF. Written as DNA, the CDR3 is TGCAGCGTTGAAGAGGGGGGGCTCACGCAGTATTTT. The chain employs TRBV29-1 and TRBJ2-3; D may be TRBD2 (7 bases). Germline V gene sequence: CDR1 SQVTM, CDR2 ANQGSEA. The CDR3 sequence is 12 residues long. V was clipped by 0 bases and J by 9 bases, with 10 bases between them.

The rearrangement links TRBV10-1 to TRBJ1-5, with 7 bases lining up with TRBD1. This CDR3 contains 16 residues. Trimming cost V 3 bases and J 0 bases; bases outside gene matches: 5. Per germline, CDR1 WNHNN and CDR2 SYGVQD (reference sequence). The CDR3 sequence is CASSDRDSDSNQPQHF. CDR3 sequence (DNA): TGCGCCAGCAGTGACCGGGACAGTGATAGCAATCAGCCCCAGCATTTT.

This clone appeared once. V is TRBV28 and J is TRBJ2-5; TRBD1 matches at 7 bases. This CDR3 contains 14 residues. Germline V gives CDR1 MDHEN, CDR2 SYDVKM. The V and J ends lost 5 bases and 0 bases, in that order; junction bases with no gene match: 3. As DNA, the CDR3 is TGTGCCAGCAGTGTCACAGGGGACCAAGAGACCCAGTACTTC. It specifies CASSVTGDQETQYF. Using reference TRBV28 and TRBJ2-5 for the parts outside the CDR3, the full variable domain is DVKVTQSSRYLVKRTGEKVFLECVQDMDHENMFWYRQDPGLGLRLIYFSYDVKMKEKGDIPEGYSVSREKKERFSLILESASTNQTSMYLCASSVTGDQETQYFGPGTRLLVL.

The chain couples TRBV5-1 to TRBJ2-7; 8 nucleotides align to TRBD1. Germline CDR1 reads SGHRS; CDR2 reads YFSETQ. V lost 0 bases, J lost 9 bases, and 8 bases stayed unmatched. CDR3 length: 14 residues. CDR3 nucleotide sequence: TGCGCCAGCAGCTTGGAAGTGACAGGGGACGGGCAGTACTTC. Translation gives CASSLEVTGDGQYF.

The V gene is TRBV7-9, the J gene TRBJ1-1; D ambiguous. V lost 1 base, J lost 2 bases, and 5 bases lay in between. The CDR3 is 13 residues long. The germline gives CDR1 SEHNR, CDR2 FQNEAQ (reference sequence). CDR3 nucleotides: TGTGCCAGCAGCTTAGGCACAAACACTGAAGCTTTCTTT. Its translation is CASSLGTNTEAFF.

The genes are TRBV19 and TRBJ1-1; D is perhaps TRBD1 (6 bases). The V end was cut by 3 bases, the J end by 7 bases, with 12 bases between. The CDR3 loop spans 13 amino acids. Germline V lookup: CDR1 LNHDA, CDR2 SQIVND (reference sequence). This CDR3 reads CASSIQGTGEAFF. For the CDR3, the DNA is TGTGCCAGTAGTATTCAGGGGACGGGTGAAGCTTTCTTT. The whole variable domain, remainder taken from reference TRBV19 and TRBJ1-1, is DGGITQSPKYLFRKEGQNVTLSCEQNLNHDAMYWYRQDPGQGLRLIYYSQIVNDFQKGDIAEGYSVSREKKESFPLTVTSAQKNPTAFYLCASSIQGTGEAFFGQGTRLTVV.

Concerning this clone: At the DNA level, this CDR3 is encoded by other sequences in the same sample as well. The chain recombines TRBV7-9 with TRBJ2-7, with D possibly being TRBD2 (6 bases). The CDR3 is made up of 12 amino acids. Per germline, CDR1 SEHNR and CDR2 FQNEAQ (reference sequence). V gave up 1 base and J gave up 7 bases, with 8 bases separating them. This chain's CDR3 is CASSLGGREQYF. For the CDR3, the DNA is TGTGCCAGCAGCTTAGGGGGGAGGGAGCAGTACTTC. The full variable domain, with the rest looked up from reference TRBV7-9 and TRBJ2-7, is DTGVSQNPRHKITKRGQNVTFRCDPISEHNRLYWYRQTLGQGPEFLTYFQNEAQLEKSRLLSDRFSAERPKGSFSTLEIQRTEQGDSAMYLCASSLGGREQYFGPGTRLTVT.

The rearrangement links TRBV11-3 to TRBJ2-3; D is ambiguous. The CDR3 covers 11 residues. CDR1 is SGHNT, CDR2 YENEEA, per germline. V was pared by 5 bases and J by 5 bases, with 5 bases between. The CDR3 protein is CASSRGDTQYF. In DNA form, the CDR3 reads TGTGCCAGCAGCAGAGGAGATACGCAGTATTTT. Variable domain in full (rest from reference TRBV11-3 and TRBJ2-3): EAGVVQSPRYKIIEKKQPVAFWCNPISGHNTLYWYLQNLGQGPELLIRYENEEAVDDSQLPKDRFSAERLKGVDSTLKIQPAELGDSAVYLCASSRGDTQYFGPGTRLTVL.

By sample fraction, this clone is large (0.1 to 1%). This rearrangement joins TRBV28 to TRBJ2-1; 11 nucleotides agree with TRBD2. In germline, CDR1 is MDHEN, CDR2 SYDVKM. The CDR3 runs 15 residues. Trimming took 3 bases from V and 4 from J; bases not matched to a gene: 2. The CDR3 sequence: CASSFIAGGYNEQFF. The CDR3 region has the DNA TGTGCCAGCAGTTTCATAGCGGGGGGGTACAATGAGCAGTTCTTC.

This clone was recorded once. The genes are TRBV27 and TRBJ2-1; no definite D call. V lost 5 bases, J lost 0 bases, and 8 bases lay in between. This CDR3 spans 14 amino acids. The V gene's germline CDR1 is MNHEY and CDR2 SMNVEV (reference sequence). CDR3 amino acids: CASSDGSSYNEQFF. CDR3 coding DNA: TGTGCCAGCAGTGATGGTAGCTCCTACAATGAGCAGTTCTTC.

J is TRBJ1-1 and V is TRBV19; no definite D call. The ends were cut back, 1 base at V and 2 bases at J, with 8 bases in the middle. The CDR3 runs 14 residues. CDR1 and CDR2 from the germline V gene are LNHDA and SQIVND (reference sequence). CDR3: CASSIGAGNTEAFF. The CDR3 coding sequence is TGTGCCAGTAGTATAGGGGCTGGAAACACTGAAGCTTTCTTT.

Concerning this clone: This sample also contains other DNA sequences that code for the same CDR3. This sequence joins TRBV30 and TRBJ1-5, with a weak D call TRBD1 (5 bases). Germline loops: CDR1 GTSNPN, CDR2 SVGIG (reference sequence). V lost 0 bases and J 0 bases, leaving 9 bases between the germline ends. The CDR3 contains 15 residues. The DNA for the CDR3 is TGTGCCTGGAGTGTAGGGGCATATAGCAATCAGCCCCAGCATTTT. It encodes CAWSVGAYSNQPQHF.

This rearrangement joins TRBV5-1 to TRBJ2-7; 10 positions match TRBD1. Germline values: CDR1 SGHRS, CDR2 YFSETQ. This CDR3 region has 15 residues. J gave up 4 bases and V 5 bases, and 9 bases lay outside the gene matches. CDR3 sequence reads: CASRLRTGGDYEQYF. As DNA, the CDR3 is TGCGCCAGCAGGCTACGGACAGGGGGGGATTACGAGCAGTACTTC.

In nucleotides, the CDR3 is TGCGCCAGCAGCACCATTACAGGTGGTAACTATGGCTACACCTTC. Its translation: CASSTITGGNYGYTF. The J gene is TRBJ1-2, the V gene TRBV5-1, with TRBD1 as a possible D gene (5 bases). The CDR3 covers 15 residues. From germline, CDR1 is SGHRS and CDR2 YFSETQ. V was cut by 4 bases and J by 1 base, with 14 bases left in between.

The chain combines TRBV11-3 with TRBJ2-4, with D tentatively TRBD1 (6 bases). Trimming cost V 7 bases and J 0 bases, with 16 bases left between them. This CDR3 spans 16 amino acids. Germline V gene data show CDR1 as SGHNT and CDR2 as YENEEA. CDR3 in DNA: TGTGCCAGCAACCACAGGGCCCTTAAAGCCAAAAACATTCAGTACTTC. It yields the protein CASNHRALKAKNIQYF.

This clone appeared once. Other DNA sequences in this sample translate to the same CDR3. The chain carries TRBV12-5 and TRBJ1-2; D is unclear. Germline-derived CDR1 and CDR2 are LGHNT and FRNRAP. The ends were cut back, 6 bases at V and 2 bases at J, with 7 bases in the middle. The CDR3 loop spans 12 amino acids. The CDR3 here is CASGSSNYGYTF. The CDR3 DNA is TGTGCTAGTGGCTCGTCCAACTATGGCTACACCTTC.

V and J are TRBV4-3 and TRBJ2-7, with D possibly TRBD2 on 5 matching bases. This CDR3 comprises 15 residues. Per germline, CDR1 LGHNA and CDR2 YSLEER. Trimming cost V 0 bases and J 7 bases, with 16 bases left between them. The CDR3 bases are TGCGCCAGCAGCCAAGATCGGGAAGGGTGGAGTGAGCAGTACTTC. Its translation: CASSQDREGWSEQYF.

The chain recombines TRBV27 with TRBJ2-1; D might be TRBD1 (6 bases). V was trimmed by 2 bases and J by 5 bases, leaving 13 bases between them. CDR1 and CDR2 from the germline V gene are MNHEY and SMNVEV (reference sequence). The CDR3 spans 15 residues. The DNA for the CDR3 is TGTGCCAGCAGTTTACTTCGGGACACACACAATGAGCAGTTCTTC. Amino acids: CASSLLRDTHNEQFF.